A single sample gave rise to the 27 T cell receptor beta chains below, sequenced in a study of CD8+ T cells in alopecia areata. Sequencing templates came from extracted RNA that was reverse transcribed into cDNA. Data came from immunoSEQ multiplex PCR; TCRdb stores just in-frame clones and leaves some out. Of 200,000 or so clones listed, 55% to 70% were seen once; the top ten hold 5.5%. Noted treatment: oral pan-JAK inhibitor, 5-10 mg twice daily. Source: CD4+ T cells sorted from blood, taken at week 24, from a patient treated with tofacitinib. The receptors were sampled from a human donor with alopecia areata.

This clone was seen just once. The genes are TRBV29-1 and TRBJ1-2; 7 nucleotides align to TRBD1. Trimming took 6 bases from V and 7 from J; bases not matched to a gene: 8. Germline CDR1 SQVTM, CDR2 ANQGSEA. The length of the CDR3 is 12 residues. The DNA of the CDR3 is TGCAGCGTAGGACAGGTCGGGGGTGGCTACACCTTC. This encodes CSVGQVGGGYTF.

The CDR3: CASSATGTDTQYF. CDR3 coding DNA: TGCGCCAGCAGCGCAACAGGCACAGATACGCAGTATTTT. This rearrangement joins TRBV5-1 to TRBJ2-3; D is ambiguous. The V gene lost 4 bases and the J gene lost 1 base, with 7 bases spanning the gap. The CDR3 extends over 13 amino acids. Germline-derived CDR1 and CDR2 are SGHRS and YFSETQ.

The CDR3 here is CASSQDVSGGHEQYF. The CDR3 bases are TGTGCCAGCAGCCAAGATGTCAGCGGGGGCCACGAGCAGTACTTC. V gene TRBV14 combines with J gene TRBJ2-7; 8 bases fit TRBD2. The CDR3 is made up of 15 amino acids. Germline CDR1 and CDR2: SGHDN and FVKESK. V shed 0 bases and J 5 bases; nucleotides not matched to a gene: 6.

The chain combines TRBV5-1 with TRBJ1-5, with D perhaps TRBD1 (6 bases). This CDR3 is built from 15 residues. Germline CDR1 is SGHRS and CDR2 is YFSETQ. With 0 bases removed from V and 3 bases from J, the gap between germline ends came to 10 bases. The CDR3 DNA sequence: TGCGCCAGCAGCTTGGATAGGGGGGACAATCAGCCCCAGCATTTT. It translates to CASSLDRGDNQPQHF.

V is TRBV4-2 and J is TRBJ1-1, with D possibly matching TRBD1 (5 bases). Trimming removed 1 base from V and 4 bases from J, with 13 bases in between. Germline V CDR1 and CDR2: LGHNA, YNFKEQ. The CDR3 loop spans 15 amino acids. CDR3 DNA sequence: TGTGCCAGCAGCCAAGTAAGGGGAGGAGGCACTGAAGCTTTCTTT. Encoded protein: CASSQVRGGGTEAFF.

The rearrangement uses TRBV29-1 and TRBJ2-7, with 9 bases lining up with TRBD1. CDR1 SQVTM and CDR2 ANQGSEA come from the germline V gene. The CDR3 sequence is 14 residues long. V dropped 4 bases and J dropped 5; count of bases not matched to a gene: 9. CDR3 amino acids: CSVGPGTGKNEQYF. CDR3 DNA: TGCAGCGTTGGCCCCGGGACAGGGAAGAACGAGCAGTACTTC.

CDR3 amino acids: CASSQGNRENTQYF. In DNA form, the CDR3 reads TGCGCCAGCAGCCAGGGAAACAGGGAAAATACGCAGTATTTT. The V call is TRBV4-3, the J call TRBJ2-3, with D perhaps matching TRBD1 (6 bases). The V and J ends lost 3 bases and 7 bases respectively, with 14 bases between them. The CDR3 is 14 residues long. Germline values: CDR1 LGHNA, CDR2 YSLEER.

The V and J genes are TRBV5-1 and TRBJ1-1; 7 bases fit TRBD1. V shed 4 bases and J 6 bases; nucleotides not matched to a gene: 6. Germline V lookup: CDR1 SGHRS, CDR2 YFSETQ. This CDR3 contains 13 residues. DNA of the CDR3: TGCGCCAGCAGCCCCGGGACAGTACCTGAAGCTTTCTTT. Translation gives CASSPGTVPEAFF. The whole variable domain, remainder taken from reference TRBV5-1 and TRBJ1-1, is KAGVTQTPRYLIKTRGQQVTLSCSPISGHRSVSWYQQTPGQGLQFLFEYFSETQRNKGNFPGRFSGRQFSNSRSEMNVSTLELGDSALYLCASSPGTVPEAFFGQGTRLTVV.

The J gene is TRBJ2-1, the V gene TRBV2, with unresolved D. The CDR3 has 13 amino acids. Trimming removed 3 bases from V and 5 bases from J, with 8 bases in between. Looked up from germline, CDR1 is SNHLY and CDR2 is FYNNEI. DNA of the CDR3: TGTGCCAGCAGTGATAGTCCGGACAATGAGCAGTTCTTC. Translating gives CASSDSPDNEQFF.

V and J are TRBV11-3 and TRBJ2-5; TRBD2 aligns across 12 bases. The J call may not be correct, given that the DNA end is closer to TRBJ2-7. Germline loops: CDR1 SGHNT, CDR2 YENEEA. The CDR3 sequence is 14 residues long. The CDR3 DNA follows: TGTGCCAGCAGCCAAGGACTAGCGGGAACCGAGCAGTACTTC. Residues: CASSQGLAGTEQYF.

The chain links TRBV6-1 to TRBJ2-3; D unresolved. V gave up 3 bases and J gave up 4 bases, with 26 bases separating them. CDR3 length: 19 amino acids. Per the germline V gene, CDR1 is MNHNS and CDR2 is SASEGT. Written as DNA, the CDR3 is TGTGCCAGCAGTGACCGATTGTCAGTAGGGAAGAGGAGCCCAGATACGCAGTATTTT. It specifies CASSDRLSVGKRSPDTQYF.

The V call is TRBV7-8, the J call TRBJ2-1; TRBD2 agrees at 7 bases. The V gene's germline CDR1 is SGHVS and CDR2 FQNEAQ. V lost 4 bases, J lost 7 bases, and 1 base stayed unmatched. CDR3 length: 12 residues. The CDR3 region has the DNA TGTGCCAGCAGCTGGGGGGGGAATGAGCAGTTCTTC. Translated, it gives CASSWGGNEQFF. The variable domain in full, with the rest retrieved from reference TRBV7-8 and TRBJ2-1, is GAGVSQSPRYKVAKRGQDVALRCDPISGHVSLFWYQQALGQGPEFLTYFQNEAQLDKSGLPSDRFFAERPEGSVSTLKIQRTQQEDSAVYLCASSWGGNEQFFGPGTRLTVL.

V and J are TRBV5-4 and TRBJ2-1; a weak D match, TRBD2 (5 bases). Germline assignment: CDR1 SGHNT and CDR2 YYREEE (reference sequence). The V gene lost 4 bases and the J gene lost 9 bases, with 17 bases spanning the gap. The CDR3 sequence is 14 residues long. The CDR3 region has the DNA TGTGCCAGCAGCCCCGGGTCCGAACGGGGTGAGCAGTTCTTC. It is translated as CASSPGSERGEQFF.

The gene calls are TRBV5-6 and TRBJ1-2; D unclear. The CDR3 has 13 residues. V was clipped by 0 bases and J by 2 bases, with 5 bases between them. Per the germline V gene, CDR1 is SGHDT and CDR2 is YYEEEE. CDR3 nucleotide sequence: TGTGCCAGCAGCTTGGGTGGGAACTATGGCTACACCTTC. Translating gives CASSLGGNYGYTF.

The chain combines TRBV30 with TRBJ2-1; no reliable D call. Trimming took 0 bases from V and 7 from J, leaving 13 bases between them. The CDR3 extends over 14 amino acids. Germline CDR1 is GTSNPN and CDR2 is SVGIG (reference sequence). CDR3: CAWSVMVQTNEQFF. In DNA, the CDR3 is TGTGCCTGGAGTGTAATGGTACAGACTAATGAGCAGTTCTTC.

V gene TRBV4-2 combines with J gene TRBJ2-6; 8 bases fit TRBD2. V lost 0 bases, J lost 0 bases, and 4 bases stayed unmatched. The CDR3 loop spans 18 amino acids. From germline, CDR1 is LGHNA and CDR2 YNFKEQ. In DNA, the CDR3 is TGTGCCAGCAGCCAAGATAGGGGACTAGGCTCTGGGGCCAACGTCCTGACTTTC. As protein: CASSQDRGLGSGANVLTF.

The J gene is TRBJ1-4, the V gene TRBV30, with a possible D match to TRBD1 (5 bases). The CDR3 runs to 14 residues. Per germline, CDR1 GTSNPN and CDR2 SVGIG (reference sequence). V was pared by 4 bases and J by 0 bases, with 9 bases between. The CDR3 loop is CAWNRGATNEKLFF. In DNA form, the CDR3 reads TGTGCCTGGAATCGAGGGGCAACTAATGAAAAACTGTTTTTT.

This clone showed up just once. The rearrangement links TRBV4-3 to TRBJ2-7; no firm D call. From germline, CDR1 is LGHNA and CDR2 YSLEER. The CDR3 is 14 amino acids. V shed 0 bases and J shed 5 bases, with 11 bases lying between them. The DNA for the CDR3 is TGCGCCAGCAGCCAAGACTCCTGGGCAGACGAGCAGTACTTC. Its protein product is CASSQDSWADEQYF.

The V gene is TRBV1, the J gene TRBJ1-5; TRBD1 reflects the table's D call only, with no check against the DNA. TRBV1 is shown as a pseudogene. This CDR3 comprises 15 residues. As DNA, the CDR3 is TGCACCAGCAGCCAAGAACAGGAGATCAATCAGCCCCAGCATTTT. Translation gives CTSSQEQEINQPQHF.

The chain joins TRBV29-1 to TRBJ2-5; a weak D match, TRBD1 (5 bases). The CDR3 sequence is 13 residues long. V lost 3 bases, J lost 1 base, and 9 bases lay in between. CDR1 and CDR2 (germline): SQVTM, ANQGSEA. In DNA, the CDR3 is TGCAGCGTTGATCCAGGGCCCCAAGAGACCCAGTACTTC. Translating it yields CSVDPGPQETQYF.

This clone has just a few counts. The rearrangement uses TRBV30 and TRBJ1-2, with unresolved D. The CDR3 spans 12 residues. Per germline, CDR1 GTSNPN and CDR2 SVGIG (reference sequence). The V end lost 3 bases, the J end lost 7 bases, and 12 bases lay between the germline ends. This CDR3 reads CAWSSHGPGYTF. Here the CDR3 DNA reads TGTGCCTGGAGCTCCCACGGCCCTGGCTACACCTTC.

This clone occurred once. V gene TRBV5-6 combines with J gene TRBJ2-3; the D gene is possibly TRBD2 (6 bases). The germline CDR1 and CDR2 sequences are SGHDT and YYEEEE. There are 14 residues in the CDR3. Trimming shortened V by 6 bases and J by 2 bases, and 13 bases separated the two germline ends. The DNA for the CDR3 is TGTGCCAGCACCCGCGGGACTCACACAGATACGCAGTATTTT. Amino acid sequence: CASTRGTHTDTQYF.

The genes are TRBV9 and TRBJ2-5; the D call may be TRBD1 or TRBD2 (6 bases each). CDR3 length: 17 residues. Per the germline V gene, CDR1 is SGDLS and CDR2 is YYNGEE. The ends were cut back, 3 bases at V and 1 base at J, with 19 bases in the middle. CDR3 nucleotide sequence: TGTGCCAGCAGCGAGGGGGGCCGTGGAGGGACCCAAGAGACCCAGTACTTC. Protein product: CASSEGGRGGTQETQYF.

The V call is TRBV18, the J call TRBJ1-2; 9 nucleotides agree with TRBD1. V was pared by 0 bases and J by 6 bases, with 2 bases of the junction left unmatched. This CDR3 spans 14 amino acids. The germline gives CDR1 KGHSH, CDR2 LQKENI. CDR3 region: CASSPPGQGHGYTF. The CDR3 bases are TGTGCCAGCTCACCACCGGGACAGGGACATGGCTACACCTTC.

CDR3 nucleotide sequence: TGTGCCAGCACCGTGACGGGGGAAGAGACCCAGTACTTC. Translation: CASTVTGEETQYF. This chain uses TRBV7-9 with TRBJ2-5, with a weak D call TRBD2 (6 bases). The germline gives CDR1 SEHNR, CDR2 FQNEAQ (reference sequence). CDR3 size: 13 residues. With 7 bases removed from V and 3 bases from J, the gap between germline ends came to 12 bases.

The genes are TRBV5-1 and TRBJ1-1, with D unresolved. Looked up from germline, CDR1 is SGHRS and CDR2 is YFSETQ. V was pared by 3 bases and J by 1 base, with 13 bases between. This CDR3 is 15 amino acids long. As DNA, the CDR3 is TGCGCCAGCAGCTGGAATGACCTTTCGAACACTGAAGCTTTCTTT. Its protein product is CASSWNDLSNTEAFF.

This clone came up a few times. The chain employs TRBV27 and TRBJ2-1, with D perhaps TRBD1 (6 bases). CDR1 is MNHEY, CDR2 SMNVEV, per germline (reference sequence). The CDR3 is made up of 13 amino acids. V was cut by 10 bases and J by 4 bases, with 14 bases left in between. CDR3 in amino acids: CATRGLSYNEQFF. As DNA, the CDR3 is TGTGCCACCAGGGGTCTTTCGTACAATGAGCAGTTCTTC.